This T cell receptor beta chain emerged from a study of blood T cell repertoires in COVID-19. V was clipped by 6 bases and J by 6 bases; unmatched bases: 13. The CDR3 is 15 amino acids. Germline CDR1 and CDR2: MNHEY and SVGEGT. TCRdb's table, derived via immunoSEQ multiplex PCR, lists solely in-frame clones and lacks some. This sample has hundreds of thousands of clones; 70% to 90% occur once, and the top ten carry roughly 1.7%. Material for sequencing was PBMCs or T cells enriched from blood (not recorded which). V usage is TRBV6-2 or TRBV6-3 and J usage is TRBJ1-2; 7 positions match TRBD1. This sequence originates from a woman aged 50 to 60 who had recovered from COVID-19. The CDR3 reads CASSHDGTTGDGYTF. The CDR3 coding sequence is TGTGCCAGCAGCCATGATGGAACTACAGGGGATGGCTACACCTTC.